This TCR beta chain was captured in a study of T-cell reconstitution after alpha-beta-depleted transplantation in children. The CDR3 totals 16 residues. V lost 3 bases and J 5 bases, leaving 20 bases between the germline ends. Germline V gene sequence: CDR1 SGHVS, CDR2 FNYEAQ. Researchers prepared the TCRbeta library using unique molecular identifiers, the study reports. TCRdb re-called the PCR reads with MiXCR, one entry per CDR3 protein. The sample holds almost 250,000 distinct CDR3 sequences, more than 20% seen once. Sequencing used PBMCs, obtained before TCRalphabeta/CD19-depleted stem cell transplant. The sequence was obtained from a girl aged 2 to 9 with Fanconi anemia, due to receive a stem cell transplant. The rearrangement links TRBV7-6 to TRBJ2-7; D gene uncertain. As DNA, the CDR3 is TGTGCCAGCAGCTTTTATGGTGGAGAGATAGGCGACGAGCAGTACTTC. Amino acid sequence: CASSFYGGEIGDEQYF.